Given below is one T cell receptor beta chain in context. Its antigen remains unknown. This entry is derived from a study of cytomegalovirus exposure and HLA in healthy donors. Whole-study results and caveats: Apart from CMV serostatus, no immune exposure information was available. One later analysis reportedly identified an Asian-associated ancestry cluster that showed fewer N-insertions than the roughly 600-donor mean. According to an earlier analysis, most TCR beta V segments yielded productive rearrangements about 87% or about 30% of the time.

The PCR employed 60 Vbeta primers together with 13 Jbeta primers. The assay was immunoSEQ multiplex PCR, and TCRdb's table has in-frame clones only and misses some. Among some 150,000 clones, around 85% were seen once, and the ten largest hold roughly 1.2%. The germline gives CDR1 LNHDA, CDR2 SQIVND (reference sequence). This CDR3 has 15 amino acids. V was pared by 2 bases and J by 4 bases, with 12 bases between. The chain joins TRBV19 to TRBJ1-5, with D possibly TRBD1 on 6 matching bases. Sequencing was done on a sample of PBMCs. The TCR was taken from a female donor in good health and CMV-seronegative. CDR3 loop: CASSISTGMNQPQHF. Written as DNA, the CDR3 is TGTGCCAGTAGTATATCCACAGGGATGAATCAGCCCCAGCATTTT.